This T cell receptor (beta chain) was recovered during a study of memory CD4+ T cells and cytomegalovirus serostatus. V gave up 4 bases and J gave up 6 bases, with 6 bases separating them. Germline CDR1 MDHEN, CDR2 SYDVKM. The CDR3 is 11 amino acids. Single viable CD3+CD4+CD8-CD45RO+ cells were sorted as the memory CD4+ T cells. Sequenced by immunoSEQ multiplex PCR; TCRdb stores in-frame clones only, minus some. This sample has around 76,000 clones, with roughly 78% found just once. The sample holds a few counts of this clone. Other DNA sequences in the sample encode the same CDR3. The rearrangement joins TRBV28 to TRBJ1-1; D is unresolved. This TCR derives from an adult in good health and CMV-seropositive. The source material was memory CD4+ T cells from blood. The CDR3 here is CASSSAAEAFF. The CDR3 DNA follows: TGTGCCAGCAGTTCCGCGGCTGAAGCTTTCTTT.